This T cell receptor beta chain was profiled in a study of T cell responses to AZD1222 COVID-19 vaccine. In the case of this clone: Its antigen is unidentified.

Measured with immunoSEQ multiplex PCR; TCRdb has only the in-frame clones, and not every one. The sample records roughly 120,000 clones, approximately 83% being singletons. V dropped 5 bases and J dropped 4; count of bases not matched to a gene: 5. Germline V lookup: CDR1 MDHEN, CDR2 SYDVKM. This CDR3 region has 14 residues. Study-wide points: Just five to seven people given AZD1222 tested seropositive at baseline. Two doses of AZD1222 preceded a rise in Spike-specific TCR breadth and depth. Reportedly, nearly half the spike-specific TCRs target unmutated variant regions.

The chain links TRBV28 to TRBJ2-1, with 7 bases that match TRBD1. The TCR was taken from an adult in good health. Sequenced material: peripheral blood, taken on day 0 of MenACWY control vaccination. Written as DNA, the CDR3 is TGTGCCAGCAGTAAACCCAGGGGGTACAATGAGCAGTTCTTC. Its translation: CASSKPRGYNEQFF. The full variable domain, with the rest looked up from reference TRBV28 and TRBJ2-1, is DVKVTQSSRYLVKRTGEKVFLECVQDMDHENMFWYRQDPGLGLRLIYFSYDVKMKEKGDIPEGYSVSREKKERFSLILESASTNQTSMYLCASSKPRGYNEQFFGPGTRLTVL.